The sequence of this T cell receptor beta chain was determined in a study of shared clonotypes between healthy human individuals. Looking at the study overall: Three CD4 naive, three CD4 memory, two CD8 naive and one CD8 memory plate were used per donor. Whole-study findings and limits: Around 5% of naive CD4 clonotypes were common to several donors. A limitation of the genetic and exposure-history diversity represented arose from few donors. Estimated richness values were generally larger in naive subsets than in memory subsets.

Sequenced by immunoSEQ multiplex PCR; TCRdb stores in-frame clones only, minus some. The sample lists 2 million to 2.5 million clones; over 85% were seen once. The CDR3 is made up of 15 amino acids. The V end lost 2 bases, the J end lost 5 bases, and 13 bases lay between the germline ends. Per the germline V gene, CDR1 is SNHLY and CDR2 is FYNNEI. On this clone: Its target is not known.

The sequenced sample was naive CD4+ T cells from PBMCs. The subset is: CD45RA+ positively selected. The sequence was obtained from a man aged 18 to 29 in good health. Some clones in this sample may be carry-over from other donors' samples. The rearrangement uses TRBV2 and TRBJ1-5; no clear D gene. The CDR3 here is CASSEILGKDQPQHF. The CDR3 nucleotides read TGTGCCAGCAGTGAAATTTTGGGGAAGGATCAGCCCCAGCATTTT. Drawing the rest from reference TRBV2 and TRBJ1-5, the complete variable domain is EPEVTQTPSHQVTQMGQEVILRCVPISNHLYFYWYRQILGQKVEFLVSFYNNEISEKSEIFDDQFSVERPDGSNFTLKIRSTKLEDSAMYFCASSEILGKDQPQHFGDGTRLSIL.